This T cell receptor (beta chain) was captured by sequencing in a study of blood T cell repertoires in COVID-19. As for the study in general: PBMCs, B-cell-depleted T cells, or T cells were the source of the cDNA or gDNA that made up the material.

Repertoires were generated with immunoSEQ multiplex PCR, while TCRdb's copy carries only in-frame clones and drops some. Of approximately 52,000 clones listed, around nine tenths are singletons. The CDR3 contains 12 residues. Germline V CDR1 and CDR2: LNHDA, SQIVND (reference sequence). The V end was cut by 11 bases, the J end by 4 bases, with 12 bases between. This clonotype was sampled from a man in his 60s with acute or convalescent COVID-19. Sequencing was carried out using peripheral blood. The genes are TRBV19 and TRBJ1-3; no definite D call. The CDR3 protein is CASSLEGNTIYF. Here the CDR3 DNA reads TGTGCCTCTAGTCTGGAGGGAAACACCATATATTTT.